This T cell receptor beta chain was obtained from a study of blood T cell repertoires in COVID-19. Turning to the study itself: Specimens from acute and convalescent COVID-19 originated in the United States, Italy and Spain.

Original methodology: Reference gene primers were amplified, and this amplification served to estimate nucleated cell counts. Profiled with immunoSEQ multiplex PCR; TCRdb holds only in-frame clones, not every one. The DNA gave D and trimming, while V, J and clone size come from that table. The sample lists about 230,000 clones, over 80% occurring once. The CDR3 covers 15 residues. CDR1 is SGHTA and CDR2 is FQGNSA in the germline V gene. The V gene end was trimmed by 7 bases and the J gene end by 5 bases; junction bases not matched to a gene: 7. V and J are TRBV7-2 and TRBJ1-6; TRBD1 matches 8 bases. Specimen: peripheral blood. This TCR was sampled from a woman in her 70s with active or convalescent COVID-19. This chain's CDR3 is CASTVDRGHNSPLHF. In nucleotides, the CDR3 is TGTGCCAGCACCGTCGACAGGGGCCATAATTCACCCCTCCACTTT.